The clone carrying this T cell receptor (beta chain) showed up just once. From germline, CDR1 is SGHAT and CDR2 FQNNGV. After removal of 5 bases from V and 6 bases from J, the junction contained 7 bases not matched to a gene. This CDR3 is 16 amino acids long. This entry is derived from a study of blood T cell repertoires in COVID-19. Study background: Whether acute or convalescent, the COVID-19 samples came from the United States, Italy and Spain. In each case, the material was cDNA or gDNA derived from T cells, B-cell-depleted T cells, or PBMCs.

Generated by immunoSEQ multiplex PCR, the TCRdb table keeps only in-frame clones and is missing some. The sample shows around 160,000 clones, 80% of them seen only once. J is TRBJ2-3 and V is TRBV11-2, with 14 bases lining up with TRBD2. This receptor was taken from a man aged 55 to 70 with active or convalescent COVID-19. What was sequenced was peripheral blood. The CDR3: CASSLSGLAGVDTQYF. CDR3 nucleotides: TGTGCCAGCAGCCTTTCGGGACTAGCGGGAGTTGATACGCAGTATTTT.